The 25 T cell receptor beta chains listed next were all sequenced from one sample in a study of CD8 T cells in Susac syndrome. Random hexamers were used to reverse transcribe roughly 0.45 to 1 ug of RNA. TCRdb fed the immunoSEQ multiplex PCR reads into MiXCR, producing one record per CDR3 protein. Of some 240,000 distinct CDR3 sequences in the sample, 90% to 97% were seen once. The sequenced material came from CD4+ T cells from PBMCs. Source of these receptors: a human donor with Susac syndrome.

The chain links TRBV2 to TRBJ2-7; 8 bases are a match to TRBD2. Looked up from germline, CDR1 is SNHLY and CDR2 is FYNNEI. J was trimmed by 0 bases and V by 10 bases; bases with no gene match: 5. The CDR3 totals 13 residues. CDR3 sequence reads: CATQRGSSYEQYF. CDR3 coding DNA: TGTGCCACCCAGCGGGGGAGCTCCTACGAGCAGTACTTC. Complete variable domain (other parts from reference TRBV2 and TRBJ2-7): EPEVTQTPSHQVTQMGQEVILRCVPISNHLYFYWYRQILGQKVEFLVSFYNNEISEKSEIFDDQFSVERPDGSNFTLKIRSTKLEDSAMYFCATQRGSSYEQYFGPGTRLTVT.

The chain combines TRBV23-1 with TRBJ1-2, with 7 bases identical to TRBD1. TRBV23-1 is treated as an ORF (open reading frame) with a function not yet certain. This CDR3 contains 11 residues. With V trimmed by 11 bases and J by 7 bases, 7 bases remained unmatched. CDR3 in amino acids: CAGIRGFGYTF. The CDR3 DNA reads as TGCGCCGGAATCAGGGGGTTTGGCTACACCTTC.

The chain has TRBV5-1 and TRBJ2-5; the match to TRBD1 covers 8 bases. Germline V lookup: CDR1 SGHRS, CDR2 YFSETQ. The CDR3 sequence is 15 residues long. V shed 3 bases, J shed 1 base, and the junction held 5 bases outside the gene matches. In DNA form, the CDR3 reads TGCGCCAGCAGCTCCGGACAGGGCGGCCAAGAGACCCAGTACTTC. Its protein is CASSSGQGGQETQYF.

The chain carries TRBV7-9 and TRBJ2-7; D not resolved. CDR1 is SEHNR and CDR2 is FQNEAQ in the germline V gene (reference sequence). The V and J ends lost 5 bases and 0 bases respectively, with 14 bases between them. This CDR3 is 15 amino acids long. The CDR3 sequence is CASSTTPGPSYEQYF. The CDR3 bases are TGTGCCAGCAGCACCACTCCGGGCCCCTCCTACGAGCAGTACTTC. Full variable domain (missing parts from reference TRBV7-9 and TRBJ2-7): DTGVSQNPRHKITKRGQNVTFRCDPISEHNRLYWYRQTLGQGPEFLTYFQNEAQLEKSRLLSDRFSAERPKGSFSTLEIQRTEQGDSAMYLCASSTTPGPSYEQYFGPGTRLTVT.

This chain connects TRBV10-3 to TRBJ1-1; D call uncertain. Germline lookup yields CDR1 ENHRY and CDR2 SYGVKD. The ends were cut back, 1 base at V and 0 bases at J, with 3 bases in the middle. The CDR3 is made up of 13 amino acids. The CDR3 is CAISEFMNTEAFF. The CDR3 bases are TGTGCCATCAGTGAGTTCATGAACACTGAAGCTTTCTTT.

The chain has TRBV29-1 and TRBJ1-1, with D possibly TRBD1 on 6 matching bases. Trimming removed 1 base at V and 1 base at J, with 16 bases between. Germline values: CDR1 SQVTM, CDR2 ANQGSEA. This CDR3 region has 16 residues. CDR3 nucleotide sequence: TGCAGCGTTGAAGGGGCGGGGGCAGGTACGAACACTGAAGCTTTCTTT. This codes for CSVEGAGAGTNTEAFF.

V and J are TRBV24-1 and TRBJ2-1; D remains ambiguous. Per the germline V gene, CDR1 is KGHDR and CDR2 is SFDVKD. The CDR3 totals 14 residues. The V gene lost 0 bases and the J gene lost 4 bases, with 6 bases spanning the gap. Written as DNA, the CDR3 is TGTGCCACCAGTGATTTGTACCCTTACAATGAGCAGTTCTTC. The encoded protein is CATSDLYPYNEQFF.

The rearrangement links TRBV30 to TRBJ2-1; 9 nucleotides agree with TRBD2. V dropped 0 bases and J dropped 10; count of bases not matched to a gene: 7. Germline V CDR1 and CDR2: GTSNPN, SVGIG (reference sequence). The CDR3 length is 14 residues. The DNA of the CDR3 is TGTGCCTGGAGTGTTAAGCGGGAGGTTCGGGAGCAGTTCTTC. This codes for CAWSVKREVREQFF.

The chain employs TRBV3-1 and TRBJ1-1, with 7 nucleotides matching TRBD1. Trimming at V came to 5 bases and at J to 6 bases, leaving 6 bases not matched to a gene. Germline loops: CDR1 LGHDT, CDR2 YNNKEL (reference sequence). The CDR3 has 13 residues. CDR3 nucleotides: TGTGCCAGCAGCGACAGGGTCCTGTCTGAAGCTTTCTTT. This encodes CASSDRVLSEAFF.

The rearrangement joins TRBV7-2 to TRBJ2-1; D is perhaps TRBD1 (6 bases). Germline V gene lookup returns CDR1 SGHTA and CDR2 FQGNSA. This CDR3 spans 14 amino acids. Trimming removed 0 bases from V and 7 bases from J, with 10 bases in between. Here the CDR3 DNA reads TGTGCCAGCAGCTTAGCGGTCAGGGGAAATGAGCAGTTCTTC. It yields the protein CASSLAVRGNEQFF. The full variable domain, completed using reference TRBV7-2 and TRBJ2-1, is GAGVSQSPSNKVTEKGKDVELRCDPISGHTALYWYRQSLGQGLEFLIYFQGNSAPDKSGLPSDRFSAERTGGSVSTLTIQRTQQEDSAVYLCASSLAVRGNEQFFGPGTRLTVL.

The chain employs TRBV30 and TRBJ1-1, with D hard to call. Germline V gene sequence: CDR1 GTSNPN, CDR2 SVGIG (reference sequence). The CDR3 runs 11 residues. The V gene lost 5 bases and the J gene lost 6 bases, with 10 bases spanning the gap. The CDR3 loop is CAWSRTAEAFF. CDR3 sequence (DNA): TGTGCCTGGTCTAGGACTGCTGAAGCTTTCTTT.

The rearrangement joins TRBV13 to TRBJ2-1; 7 positions match TRBD2. Unmatched junction bases numbered 8, after V lost 1 base and J lost 5 bases. The CDR3 covers 16 residues. Germline-derived CDR1 and CDR2 are PRHDT and FYEKMQ (reference sequence). In DNA form, the CDR3 reads TGTGCCAGCAGCTTAGTTGGGCTAGCGGCAAACAATGAGCAGTTCTTC. Its translation: CASSLVGLAANNEQFF.

This chain uses TRBV15 with TRBJ2-5; TRBD1 agrees at 8 bases. V was clipped by 5 bases and J by 5 bases; unmatched bases: 7. The CDR3 length is 14 residues. Germline CDR1 LNHNV, CDR2 YYDKDF (reference sequence). CDR3 loop: CATSVDRGLETQYF. The CDR3 DNA sequence: TGTGCCACCAGCGTAGACAGGGGATTGGAGACCCAGTACTTC.

This clonotype was seen once. This chain uses TRBV6-2 or TRBV6-3 with TRBJ1-1; D remains ambiguous. V was clipped by 2 bases and J by 5 bases, with 15 bases between them. The CDR3 is 15 amino acids. Germline V lookup: CDR1 MNHEY, CDR2 SVGEGT. CDR3 sequence: CASSYNWEVGTEAFF. The CDR3 DNA is TGTGCCAGCAGTTACAACTGGGAAGTAGGGACTGAAGCTTTCTTT.

This sequence joins TRBV3-1 and TRBJ1-1, with TRBD1 identical over 7 bases. J gave up 3 bases and V 7 bases, and 8 bases lay outside the gene matches. Germline CDR1 is LGHDT and CDR2 is YNNKEL (reference sequence). This CDR3 contains 14 residues. The chain's CDR3 is CASTAGDRHTEAFF. Written as DNA, the CDR3 is TGTGCCAGCACCGCGGGGGACAGACACACTGAAGCTTTCTTT.

The chain employs TRBV27 and TRBJ2-1, with no clear D. The CDR3 has 14 residues. V was clipped by 0 bases and J by 13 bases, with 16 bases between them. Germline V gene lookup returns CDR1 MNHEY and CDR2 SMNVEV (reference sequence). The CDR3 DNA sequence: TGTGCCAGCAGTTTATCCCGGGTCCCAAGGGATCAGTTCTTC. Its translation: CASSLSRVPRDQFF.

The CDR3 reads CASSQTQGYGYTF. The CDR3 DNA reads as TGTGCCAGCAGTCAAACACAGGGGTATGGCTACACCTTC. The gene calls are TRBV11-3 and TRBJ1-2; 7 bases map to TRBD1. Losses at the gene ends were 6 bases for V and 5 bases for J; bases not matched to a gene: 6. This CDR3 comprises 13 residues. Germline assignment: CDR1 SGHNT and CDR2 YENEEA.

The chain combines TRBV20-1 with TRBJ1-2; D gene ambiguous. CDR3 size: 13 residues. Germline-derived CDR1 and CDR2 are DFQATT and SNEGSKA (reference sequence). The ends were cut back, 0 bases at V and 2 bases at J, with 7 bases in the middle. The DNA of the CDR3 is TGCAGTGCTAGAGAGTATCCGAACTATGGCTACACCTTC. It specifies CSAREYPNYGYTF.

This chain connects TRBV1 to TRBJ1-5; no check of the table's D call, TRBD1, against the DNA was made. TRBV1 represents a pseudogene. This CDR3 is 14 amino acids long. The CDR3 sequence is CTSSWTGEGQPQHF. CDR3 coding DNA: TGCACCAGCAGCTGGACAGGGGAAGGTCAGCCCCAGCATTTT.

The chain joins TRBV18 to TRBJ2-1, with unresolved D. Trimming pared 6 bases from V and 3 bases from J, leaving 12 bases between. CDR3 length equals 14 residues. From germline, CDR1 is KGHSH and CDR2 LQKENI. CDR3 protein: CASSTYGDYNEQFF. As DNA, the CDR3 is TGTGCCAGCTCTACTTACGGAGACTACAATGAGCAGTTCTTC.

The rearrangement links TRBV30 to TRBJ2-1; perhaps TRBD1 as D (6 bases). Trimming stripped 5 bases from V and 3 bases from J, with 8 bases between. This CDR3 region has 12 residues. The germline gives CDR1 GTSNPN, CDR2 SVGIG (reference sequence). CDR3 sequence (DNA): TGTGCCTGGTCAGGGGACTACAATGAGCAGTTCTTC. Its protein product is CAWSGDYNEQFF.

This chain connects TRBV29-1 to TRBJ2-3; no reliable D call. Germline V lookup: CDR1 SQVTM, CDR2 ANQGSEA. V was clipped by 4 bases and J by 8 bases, with 16 bases between them. This CDR3 is built from 13 residues. The DNA of the CDR3 is TGCAGCGTTGGGGTGTCCCTCATGGGTACGCAGTATTTT. Translating gives CSVGVSLMGTQYF.

This rearrangement joins TRBV2 to TRBJ2-3, with a weak D call TRBD1 (7 bases). CDR1 is SNHLY and CDR2 is FYNNEI in the germline V gene. The germline V and J ends were trimmed by 10 bases and 2 bases, with 25 bases remaining between them. The CDR3 sequence is 17 residues long. Here the CDR3 reads CATSDPGGTEPTDTQYF. CDR3 DNA sequence: TGTGCCACCTCAGATCCAGGGGGGACGGAGCCCACAGATACGCAGTATTTT.

V gene TRBV4-1 combines with J gene TRBJ2-1; D possibly matches TRBD1 or TRBD2 (6 bases each). The germline gives CDR1 MGHRA, CDR2 YSYEKL. The length of the CDR3 is 18 residues. Trimming stripped 4 bases from V and 1 base from J, with 20 bases between. The CDR3 protein is CASSPGGAERGSYNEQFF. In DNA, the CDR3 is TGCGCCAGCAGCCCGGGCGGGGCCGAAAGGGGGTCCTACAATGAGCAGTTCTTC.

The chain joins TRBV20-1 to TRBJ2-5; the D gene is possibly TRBD1 (5 bases). The CDR3 loop spans 14 amino acids. With 5 bases removed from V and 5 bases from J, the gap between germline ends came to 18 bases. From germline, CDR1 is DFQATT and CDR2 SNEGSKA (reference sequence). In nucleotides, the CDR3 is TGCAGTGCTCCCCCTTCGACAGTTTATGAGACCCAGTACTTC. This encodes CSAPPSTVYETQYF.